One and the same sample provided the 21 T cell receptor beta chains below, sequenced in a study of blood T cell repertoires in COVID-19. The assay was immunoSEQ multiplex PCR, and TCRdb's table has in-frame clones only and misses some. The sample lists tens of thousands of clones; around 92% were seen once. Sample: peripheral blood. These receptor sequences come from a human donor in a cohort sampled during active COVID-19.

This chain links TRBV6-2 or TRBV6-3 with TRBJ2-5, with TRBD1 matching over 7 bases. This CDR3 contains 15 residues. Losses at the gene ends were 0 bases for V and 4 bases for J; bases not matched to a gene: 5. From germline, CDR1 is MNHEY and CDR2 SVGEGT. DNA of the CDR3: TGTGCCAGCAGTTACTCGCAGGGGGTAGGAGAGACCCAGTACTTC. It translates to CASSYSQGVGETQYF.

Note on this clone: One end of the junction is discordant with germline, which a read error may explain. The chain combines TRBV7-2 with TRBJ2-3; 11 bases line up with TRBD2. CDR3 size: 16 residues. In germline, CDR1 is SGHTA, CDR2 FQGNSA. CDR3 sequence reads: CASSLGGLADTDTQYF. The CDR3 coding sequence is TGTGCCAGCAGTTTAGGGGGACTAGCGGACACAGATACGCAGTATTTT.

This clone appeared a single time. This CDR3 is CASSQGNYGYTF. The DNA of the CDR3 is TGTGCCAGCAGTCAGGGTAACTATGGCTACACCTTC. This chain links TRBV3-1 (or the pseudogene TRBV3-2) with TRBJ1-2, with D perhaps TRBD1 (5 bases). The CDR3 is made up of 12 amino acids. CDR1 and CDR2 (germline): LGHDT, YNNKEL (reference sequence). Trimming took 6 bases from V and 1 from J, leaving 6 bases between them.

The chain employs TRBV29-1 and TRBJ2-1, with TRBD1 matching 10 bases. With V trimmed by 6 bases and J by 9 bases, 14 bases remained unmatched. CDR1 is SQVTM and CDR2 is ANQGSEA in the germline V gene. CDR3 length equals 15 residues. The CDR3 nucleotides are TGCAGCGTGGGAAGAGGGACAGGGGATTCGGGTGAGCAGTTCTTC. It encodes CSVGRGTGDSGEQFF.

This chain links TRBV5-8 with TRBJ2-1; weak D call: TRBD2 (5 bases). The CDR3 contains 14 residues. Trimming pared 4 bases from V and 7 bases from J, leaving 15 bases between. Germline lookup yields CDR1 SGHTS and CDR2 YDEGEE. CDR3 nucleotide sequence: TGTGCCAGCAGCCCGGGGTGGGTAAGGAATGAGCAGTTCTTC. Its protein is CASSPGWVRNEQFF.

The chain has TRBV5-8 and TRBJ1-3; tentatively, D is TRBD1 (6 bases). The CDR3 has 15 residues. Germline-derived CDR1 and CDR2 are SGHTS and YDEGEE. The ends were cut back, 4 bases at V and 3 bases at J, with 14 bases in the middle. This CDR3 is CASSPGHIIGNTIYF. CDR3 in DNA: TGTGCCAGCAGCCCGGGACATATAATTGGAAACACCATATATTTT.

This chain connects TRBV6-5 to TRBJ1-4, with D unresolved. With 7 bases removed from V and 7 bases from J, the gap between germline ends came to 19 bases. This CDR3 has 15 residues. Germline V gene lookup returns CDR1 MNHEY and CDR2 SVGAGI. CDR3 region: CASTGGQEAGEKLFF. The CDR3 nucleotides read TGTGCCAGCACGGGCGGGCAGGAGGCGGGTGAAAAACTGTTTTTT.

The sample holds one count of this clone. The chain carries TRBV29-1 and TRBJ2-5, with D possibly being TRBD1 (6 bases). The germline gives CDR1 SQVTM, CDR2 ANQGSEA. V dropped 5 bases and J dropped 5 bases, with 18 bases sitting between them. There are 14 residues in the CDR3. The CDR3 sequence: CSVSIRSGAETQYF. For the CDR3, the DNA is TGCAGCGTTTCCATCCGGTCAGGGGCGGAGACCCAGTACTTC.

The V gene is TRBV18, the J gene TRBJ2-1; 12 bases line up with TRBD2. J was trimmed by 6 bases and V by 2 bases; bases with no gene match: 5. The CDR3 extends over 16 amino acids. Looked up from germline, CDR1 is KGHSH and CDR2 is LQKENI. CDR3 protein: CASSPIPSGGVNEQFF. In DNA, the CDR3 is TGTGCCAGCTCACCAATTCCTAGCGGGGGGGTCAATGAGCAGTTCTTC.

The CDR3 DNA is TGCGCCAGCAGCCAAGATGACGGACTAGCGGGATACGAGCAGTACTTC. As protein: CASSQDDGLAGYEQYF. V and J are TRBV4-1 and TRBJ2-7; 12 nucleotides agree with TRBD2. The CDR3 is made up of 16 amino acids. With 0 bases clipped from V and 4 bases from J, the junction kept 4 bases outside the gene matches. Germline V lookup: CDR1 MGHRA, CDR2 YSYEKL.

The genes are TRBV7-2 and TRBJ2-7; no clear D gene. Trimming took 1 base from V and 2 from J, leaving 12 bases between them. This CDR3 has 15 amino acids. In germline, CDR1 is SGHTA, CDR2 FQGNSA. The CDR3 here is CASSLGAITAYEQYF. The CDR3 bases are TGTGCCAGCAGCTTAGGGGCGATTACCGCCTACGAGCAGTACTTC.

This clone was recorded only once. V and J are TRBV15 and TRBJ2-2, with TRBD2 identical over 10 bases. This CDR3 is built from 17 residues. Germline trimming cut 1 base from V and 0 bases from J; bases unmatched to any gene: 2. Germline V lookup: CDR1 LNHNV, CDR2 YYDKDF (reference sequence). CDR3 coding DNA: TGTGCCACCAGCAGAGGGGGACTAGCGTCGAACACCGGGGAGCTGTTTTTT. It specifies CATSRGGLASNTGELFF.

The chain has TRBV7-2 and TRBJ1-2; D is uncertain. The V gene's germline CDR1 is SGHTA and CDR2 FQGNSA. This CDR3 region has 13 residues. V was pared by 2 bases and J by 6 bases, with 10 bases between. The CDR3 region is CASSLTPGNGYTF. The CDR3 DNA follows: TGTGCCAGCAGCTTAACCCCAGGAAATGGCTACACCTTC.

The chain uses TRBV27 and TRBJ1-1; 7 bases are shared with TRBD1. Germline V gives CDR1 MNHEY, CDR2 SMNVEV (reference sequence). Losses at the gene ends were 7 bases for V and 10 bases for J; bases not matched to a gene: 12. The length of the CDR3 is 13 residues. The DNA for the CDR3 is TGTGCCAGCACCTTGACAGGGAGAGCGAGAGCTTTCTTT. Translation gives CASTLTGRARAFF.

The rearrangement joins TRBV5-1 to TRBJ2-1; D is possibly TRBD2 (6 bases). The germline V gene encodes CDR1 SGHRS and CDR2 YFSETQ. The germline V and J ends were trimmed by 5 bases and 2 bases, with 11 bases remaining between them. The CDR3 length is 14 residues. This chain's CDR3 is CASRVAETYNEQFF. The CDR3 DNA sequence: TGCGCCAGCAGGGTAGCGGAGACCTACAATGAGCAGTTCTTC.

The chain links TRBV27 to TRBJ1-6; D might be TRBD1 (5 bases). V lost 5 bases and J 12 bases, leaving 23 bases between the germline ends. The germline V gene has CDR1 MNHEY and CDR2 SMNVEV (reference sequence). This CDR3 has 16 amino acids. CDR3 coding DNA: TGTGCCAGCAGTCTCCTGATCGAGGTAGGGGTGGAACCCCTCCACTTT. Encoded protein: CASSLLIEVGVEPLHF.

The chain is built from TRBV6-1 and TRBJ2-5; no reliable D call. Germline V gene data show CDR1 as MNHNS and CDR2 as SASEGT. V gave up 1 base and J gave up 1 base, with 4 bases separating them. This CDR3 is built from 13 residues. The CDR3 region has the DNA TGTGCCAGCAGTGAAGTATTCCAAGAGACCCAGTACTTC. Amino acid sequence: CASSEVFQETQYF.

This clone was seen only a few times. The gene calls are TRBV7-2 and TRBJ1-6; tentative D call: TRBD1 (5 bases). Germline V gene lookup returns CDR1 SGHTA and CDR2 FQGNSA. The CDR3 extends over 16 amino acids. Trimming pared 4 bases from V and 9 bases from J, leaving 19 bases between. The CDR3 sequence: CASSSGGGFSISPLHF. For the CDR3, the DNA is TGTGCCAGCAGCTCCGGGGGAGGCTTTAGCATTTCACCCCTCCACTTT.

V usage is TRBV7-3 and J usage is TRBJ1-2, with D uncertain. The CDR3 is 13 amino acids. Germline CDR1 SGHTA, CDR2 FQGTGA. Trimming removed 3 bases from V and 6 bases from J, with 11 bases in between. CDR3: CASSFFFPDGYTF. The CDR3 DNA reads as TGTGCCAGCAGCTTCTTTTTTCCCGATGGCTACACCTTC.

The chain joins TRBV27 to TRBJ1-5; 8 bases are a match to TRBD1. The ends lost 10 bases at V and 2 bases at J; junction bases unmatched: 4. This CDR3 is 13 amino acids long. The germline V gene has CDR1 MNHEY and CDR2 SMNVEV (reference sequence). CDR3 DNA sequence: TGTGCCACTGGACAGGGCGGCAATCAGCCCCAGCATTTT. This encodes CATGQGGNQPQHF.

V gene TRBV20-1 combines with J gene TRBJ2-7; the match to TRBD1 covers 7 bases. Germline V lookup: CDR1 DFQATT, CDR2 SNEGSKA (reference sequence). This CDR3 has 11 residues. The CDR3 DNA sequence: TGCACTACAGGGGTCAGCTACGAGCAGTACTTC. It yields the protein CTTGVSYEQYF.